These 12 T cell receptor beta chains originate from one sample sequenced in a study of response to subunit inactivated influenza vaccine. Using its own MiXCR run on the RT-PCR reads, TCRdb lists one record per CDR3 protein. The table has hundreds of thousands of distinct CDR3 sequences, 11% seen once. These data are also associated with another study on T cells expressing NK-cell markers. That report notes: As the method of synthesis, 5'RACE template switching with UMIs yielded TCR beta cDNA.

The sample consisted of PBMCs from blood, taken on the day of vaccination. The receptor set was obtained from a man aged 50 or older who received an inactivated influenza vaccine.

The rearrangement links TRBV11-2 to TRBJ2-3; the match to TRBD1 covers 8 bases. The CDR3 is made up of 14 amino acids. Looked up from germline, CDR1 is SGHAT and CDR2 is FQNNGV. V shed 1 base, J shed 9 bases, and the junction held 6 bases outside the gene matches. This CDR3 is CASSLVKGQETQYF. Written as DNA, the CDR3 is TGTGCCAGCAGCTTAGTTAAGGGACAGGAGACGCAGTATTTT. Full variable domain (missing parts from reference TRBV11-2 and TRBJ2-3): EAGVAQSPRYKIIEKRQSVAFWCNPISGHATLYWYQQILGQGPKLLIQFQNNGVVDDSQLPKDRFSAERLKGVDSTLKIQPAKLEDSAVYLCASSLVKGQETQYFGPGTRLTVL.

This clonotype has a count of ten or more. The chain joins TRBV4-1 to TRBJ2-5; 8 bases align to TRBD1. The V gene's germline CDR1 is MGHRA and CDR2 YSYEKL. Trimming took 4 bases from V and 1 from J; bases not matched to a gene: 5. The CDR3 length is 15 residues. Written as DNA, the CDR3 is TGCGCCAGCAGCCGCTCCGGGACAGGCCAAGAGACCCAGTACTTC. This encodes CASSRSGTGQETQYF.

This clonotype was recorded a few times. The chain links TRBV5-1 to TRBJ1-2, with 8 positions matching TRBD1. V dropped 7 bases and J dropped 8; count of bases not matched to a gene: 13. The CDR3 loop spans 14 amino acids. The V gene's germline CDR1 is SGHRS and CDR2 YFSETQ. The CDR3 spells CASRSTGALGGYTF. CDR3 DNA sequence: TGCGCCAGCCGATCGACAGGGGCCCTTGGAGGCTACACCTTC.

This clonotype turned up a few times. The chain has TRBV20-1 and TRBJ2-1, with D tentatively TRBD2 (5 bases). V was pared by 6 bases and J by 8 bases, with 26 bases between. In germline, CDR1 is DFQATT, CDR2 SNEGSKA (reference sequence). The CDR3 is 16 amino acids. Here the CDR3 reads CSARALAGYTRDEQFF. The CDR3 DNA follows: TGCAGTGCCCGCGCCCTTGCGGGTTACACAAGGGATGAGCAGTTCTTC.

A few counts support this clonotype. The V and J genes are TRBV6-2 or TRBV6-3 and TRBJ2-1; 12 nucleotides align to TRBD2. The V gene's germline CDR1 is MNHEY and CDR2 SVGEGT. The CDR3 length is 15 residues. After removal of 8 bases from V and 4 bases from J, the junction contained 6 bases not matched to a gene. Written as DNA, the CDR3 is TGTGCCAGCCACCTTACTAGCGGGAGGTACAATGAGCAGTTCTTC. As protein: CASHLTSGRYNEQFF.

The rearrangement links TRBV27 to TRBJ2-5; weak D call: TRBD2 (6 bases). V lost 7 bases and J 7 bases, leaving 16 bases between the germline ends. Germline CDR1 reads MNHEY; CDR2 reads SMNVEV (reference sequence). The CDR3 spans 13 residues. This chain's CDR3 is CASNTGTSGTQYF. Written as DNA, the CDR3 is TGTGCCAGCAATACCGGGACTTCGGGGACCCAGTACTTC.

This clonotype was seen a handful of times. This chain connects TRBV4-3 to TRBJ2-3; maybe TRBD1 (6 bases). Trimming removed 4 bases from V and 6 bases from J, with 23 bases in between. CDR3 length: 17 residues. The V gene's germline CDR1 is LGHNA and CDR2 YSLEER. The CDR3 DNA reads TGCGCCAGCAGCCCTGCGGTGACAGGACTCCCCCGGGATACGCAGTATTTT. This encodes CASSPAVTGLPRDTQYF.

This clonotype was observed a few times. As DNA, the CDR3 is TGTGCCAGCAGTTACAACAGTTGGGAGACCCAGTACTTC. It translates to CASSYNSWETQYF. The chain employs TRBV6-2 or TRBV6-3 and TRBJ2-5; D not resolved. Trimming took 2 bases from V and 5 from J, leaving 9 bases between them. The CDR3 length is 13 residues. The germline CDR1 and CDR2 sequences are MNHEY and SVGEGT.

The table lists this clonotype with a few counts. V and J are TRBV19 and TRBJ2-3, with 12 bases lining up with TRBD2. Germline-derived CDR1 and CDR2 are LNHDA and SQIVND (reference sequence). The CDR3 runs to 16 residues. V was clipped by 5 bases and J by 3 bases; unmatched bases: 6. As DNA, the CDR3 is TGTGCCAGTAGTGGACGACTAGCGGGAGTGACAGATACGCAGTATTTT. It translates to CASSGRLAGVTDTQYF.

The chain couples TRBV11-1 to TRBJ2-7, with 13 positions matching TRBD2. The CDR3 spans 16 residues. Germline CDR1 SGHAT, CDR2 FQDESV (reference sequence). Trimming at V came to 4 bases and at J to 9 bases, leaving 12 bases not matched to a gene. CDR3 sequence: CASSYGLAGAYERQYF. The CDR3 coding sequence is TGTGCCAGCAGCTACGGACTAGCGGGAGCCTACGAGCGGCAGTACTTC.

This clonotype was detected a few times. J is TRBJ2-1 and V is TRBV4-3, with TRBD1 identical over 8 bases. Germline V gene lookup returns CDR1 LGHNA and CDR2 YSLEER. V lost 2 bases and J lost 1; bases outside the gene matches: 4. The CDR3 has 16 amino acids. This chain's CDR3 is CASSQIDRGSYNEQFF. CDR3 in DNA: TGCGCCAGCAGCCAAATCGACAGGGGTTCCTACAATGAGCAGTTCTTC.

This clonotype occurred many times. This chain connects TRBV7-2 to TRBJ2-5; 8 nucleotides line up with TRBD2. This CDR3 is 14 amino acids long. Germline assignment: CDR1 SGHTA and CDR2 FQGNSA. V was pared by 7 bases and J by 9 bases, with 13 bases of the junction left unmatched. CDR3 sequence reads: CASMGIAGSVAQYF. The CDR3 coding sequence is TGTGCCAGCATGGGGATAGCGGGGTCCGTGGCCCAGTACTTC.